The sequence of this T cell receptor (beta chain) was determined in a study of cytomegalovirus exposure and HLA in healthy donors (dated by TCRdb to 2016 to 2017). Concerning the study at large: According to a later analysis, the roughly 130 validation repertoires were produced on the same platform as the approximately 610 repertoires of the first cohort. The study aimed to test whether signatures of past pathogen exposure could be identified by cataloging public T cell receptors. Besides the first cohort of around 700 subjects, a separate validation cohort made up of around 120 different subjects was used. The study combined high-throughput TCR immunosequencing, statistical association of individual TCRs with disease status, and machine learning to predict cytomegalovirus infection status. The paper's findings and limits, for the study overall: In a later analysis, TCRs clustered in the first cohort were found to also tend to co-occur in the 120 or so validation repertoires, with 94% of cluster scores above 0. Cytomegalovirus status was reported to be diagnosed by the classifier with high specificity and sensitivity in both the original and validation cohorts. Across donors, most TCR sequences were observed very rarely, whereas some public TCRs were present in many individuals. A few of the identified cytomegalovirus-associated TCR beta chains were confirmed in vitro to be specific for cytomegalovirus antigens. The study gave a list of some 150 TCR beta chains associated with cytomegalovirus. It was suggested by the authors that the approach could potentially be generalized to other disease states and immunological phenotypes. A later analysis lacked HLA typing for the validation cohort, so it scored co-occurrence in that cohort across all 130 or so repertoires.

Donors formed part of the validation cohort, which comprised 120 subjects and was distinct from the first cohort of fewer than 750 subjects. This clone came up a few times. Its antigen is currently not known. Nothing much larger sits one base from this clone, and base qualities are not available. V is reduced by 2 bases and J by 7 bases, leaving a spacing of 6 bases between them. The CDR3 runs 12 residues from the cysteine to the phenylalanine. Only CDR3 DNA remains: 36 bases, in frame from the first base. As encoded in the germline V gene, CDR1 is MNHGY while CDR2 is SAAAGT. Libraries came from the immunoSEQ multiplex PCR assay. In the original analysis: A statistical classification framework was developed to diagnose cytomegalovirus status using the catalog of TCR beta chain sequences. What TCRdb holds here is the immuneACCESS table cut down to in-frame rearrangements. Part of the clones is not present; checked against another copy, under half of the missing clones reflect an unresolved V gene, and the others are unexplained. From that table come the V and J calls and clone size; the DNA was used to work out D and trimming. Recorded for this sample are 200,000 to 250,000 clones; approximately 88% of them occurred a single time. Jointly, the top ten make up more than 12% of the sample.

Sequencing was carried out using PBMCs. This TCR came from a woman aged 25 to 39 in good health and CMV-seropositive. The rearrangement joined TRBV6-8 to TRBJ2-1; confidence is insufficient to name the D gene. The nucleotide sequence is given as TGTGCCAGCAGTTACAGGAAAAATGAGCAGTTCTTC. Its protein reads: CASSYRKNEQFF.